This T cell receptor (beta chain) was sequenced during a study of blood T cell repertoires in COVID-19. Study context: Samples came from the United States, Italy and Spain, spanning acute and convalescent COVID-19. The analysed material was cDNA or gDNA that came from T cells, B-cell-depleted T cells, or PBMCs.

TCRdb keeps only in-frame clones here, not all; method: immunoSEQ multiplex PCR. The data hold roughly 200,000 clones, with 70% to 90% observed a single time. CDR1 and CDR2 from the germline V gene are LNHDA and SQIVND (reference sequence). The CDR3 has 14 amino acids. V dropped 8 bases and J dropped 1 base, with 11 bases sitting between them. The source material was peripheral blood. The TCR originated in a human donor with active or convalescent COVID-19. The donor label of this sample is uncertain. The rearrangement uses TRBV19 and TRBJ2-2; D is uncertain. CDR3 sequence: CASQLRGNTGELFF. The CDR3 nucleotides are TGTGCCAGTCAACTTCGCGGGAACACCGGGGAGCTGTTTTTT. Complete variable domain (other parts from reference TRBV19 and TRBJ2-2): DGGITQSPKYLFRKEGQNVTLSCEQNLNHDAMYWYRQDPGQGLRLIYYSQIVNDFQKGDIAEGYSVSREKKESFPLTVTSAQKNPTAFYLCASQLRGNTGELFFGEGSRLTVL.